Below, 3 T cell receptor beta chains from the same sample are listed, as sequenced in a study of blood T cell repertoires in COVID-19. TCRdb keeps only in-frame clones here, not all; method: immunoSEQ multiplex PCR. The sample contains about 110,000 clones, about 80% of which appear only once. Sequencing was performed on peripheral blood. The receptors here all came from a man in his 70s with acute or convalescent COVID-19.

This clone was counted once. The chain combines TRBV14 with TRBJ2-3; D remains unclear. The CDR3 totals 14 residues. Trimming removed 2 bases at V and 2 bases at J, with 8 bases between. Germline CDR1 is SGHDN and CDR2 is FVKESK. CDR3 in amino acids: CASSQQQNTDTQYF. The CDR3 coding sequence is TGTGCCAGCAGCCAACAACAAAACACAGATACGCAGTATTTT.

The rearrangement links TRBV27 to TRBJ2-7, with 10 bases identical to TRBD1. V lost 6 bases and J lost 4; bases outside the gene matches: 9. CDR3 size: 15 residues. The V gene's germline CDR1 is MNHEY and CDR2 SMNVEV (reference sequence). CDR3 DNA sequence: TGTGCCAGCAGACTCTTCCGGGACAGGGGTTACGAGCAGTACTTC. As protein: CASRLFRDRGYEQYF.

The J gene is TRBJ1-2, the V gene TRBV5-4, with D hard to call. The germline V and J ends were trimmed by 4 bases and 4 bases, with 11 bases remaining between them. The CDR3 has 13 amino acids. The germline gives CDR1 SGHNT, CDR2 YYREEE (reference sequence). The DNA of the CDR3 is TGTGCCAGCAGCCTTGAAGCCTTCTATGGCTACACCTTC. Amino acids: CASSLEAFYGYTF.